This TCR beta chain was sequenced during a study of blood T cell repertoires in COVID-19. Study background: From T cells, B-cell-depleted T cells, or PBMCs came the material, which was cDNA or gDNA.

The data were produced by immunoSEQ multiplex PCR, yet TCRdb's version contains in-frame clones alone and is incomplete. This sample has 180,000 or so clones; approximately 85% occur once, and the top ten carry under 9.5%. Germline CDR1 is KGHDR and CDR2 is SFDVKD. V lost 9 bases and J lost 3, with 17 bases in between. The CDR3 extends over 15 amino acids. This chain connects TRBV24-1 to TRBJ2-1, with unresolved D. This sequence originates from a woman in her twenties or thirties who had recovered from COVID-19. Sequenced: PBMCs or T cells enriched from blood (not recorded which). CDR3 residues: CATGYLGQRYNEQFF. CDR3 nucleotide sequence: TGTGCCACCGGCTACCTTGGCCAGCGCTACAATGAGCAGTTCTTC.